The 17 T cell receptor beta chains presented below share a single source sample, sequenced in a study of T cell repertoires in cytomegalovirus infection. MiXCR was run by TCRdb on the reads, yielding one entry per CDR3 protein. Of under 450,000 distinct CDR3 sequences listed, 34% were seen once; the top ten hold around an eighth. Their recognized antigens are unknown. Material: cultured PBMCs, obtained from culture after CMV antigen stimulation. These receptors all come from a human donor in good health (CMV status not recorded). Some clones in this sample may be carry-over from other donors' samples.

This sequence joins TRBV4-1 and TRBJ2-5, with D possibly matching TRBD1 (6 bases). V dropped 0 bases and J dropped 5 bases, with 13 bases sitting between them. Germline V gives CDR1 MGHRA, CDR2 YSYEKL. The CDR3 is made up of 15 amino acids. In DNA form, the CDR3 reads TGCGCCAGCAGCCAAGATATGGGACATACGGAGACCCAGTACTTC. Its translation is CASSQDMGHTETQYF.

V usage is TRBV6-4 and J usage is TRBJ2-1, with D unclear. The CDR3 spans 13 residues. Per germline, CDR1 MRHNA and CDR2 SNTAGT. Trimming left V 4 bases short and J 4 bases short, with 8 bases between. In DNA form, the CDR3 reads TGTGCCAGCAGTGTAGGGCGGTACAATGAGCAGTTCTTC. Its protein is CASSVGRYNEQFF.

The chain links TRBV7-2 to TRBJ2-5; 15 bases match TRBD2. The CDR3 runs 17 residues. V was clipped by 4 bases and J by 5 bases; unmatched bases: 8. Germline V gene sequence: CDR1 SGHTA, CDR2 FQGNSA. The CDR3 region has the DNA TGTGCCAGCAGCTCTGAGGGACTAGCGGGAGGCGGCGAGACCCAGTACTTC. It is translated as CASSSEGLAGGGETQYF.

The table lists this clonotype with a few counts. CDR3 DNA: TGTGCCAGCAGACGGGAGGCCTATAATTCACCCCTCCACTTT. Encoded protein: CASRREAYNSPLHF. The V and J genes are TRBV27 and TRBJ1-6; D not certain. This CDR3 is built from 14 residues. The germline V and J ends were trimmed by 6 bases and 2 bases, with 8 bases remaining between them. Per the germline V gene, CDR1 is MNHEY and CDR2 is SMNVEV (reference sequence).

The chain joins TRBV7-2 to TRBJ2-1; D perhaps matches TRBD1 (6 bases). Trimming removed 5 bases at V and 6 bases at J, with 14 bases between. Looked up from germline, CDR1 is SGHTA and CDR2 is FQGNSA. The CDR3 length is 14 residues. The CDR3 here is CASSEDSLLNEQFF. In DNA, the CDR3 is TGTGCCAGCAGCGAGGACAGTCTCCTCAATGAGCAGTTCTTC.

Many counts were recorded for this clonotype. The chain links TRBV7-2 to TRBJ2-1; perhaps TRBD2 as D (5 bases). Per germline, CDR1 SGHTA and CDR2 FQGNSA. V was clipped by 5 bases and J by 0 bases, with 11 bases between them. This CDR3 has 15 amino acids. The CDR3 here is CASSPDSGSYNEQFF. CDR3 nucleotide sequence: TGTGCCAGCAGCCCGGACTCGGGCTCCTACAATGAGCAGTTCTTC.

In this sample, this clonotype turned up many times. The gene calls are TRBV7-9 and TRBJ1-5, with a tentative D call TRBD1 (5 bases). The V end was cut by 2 bases, the J end by 6 bases, with 11 bases between. Per germline, CDR1 SEHNR and CDR2 FQNEAQ (reference sequence). This CDR3 comprises 14 residues. The CDR3 spells CASSLTGSGQPQHF. The CDR3 region has the DNA TGTGCCAGCAGCTTAACAGGCTCGGGTCAGCCCCAGCATTTT.

There are a few counts of this clonotype. The chain joins TRBV2 to TRBJ1-4, with 8 bases lining up with TRBD1. The CDR3 is 16 residues long. The V gene end was trimmed by 2 bases and the J gene end by 8 bases; junction bases not matched to a gene: 10. In germline, CDR1 is SNHLY, CDR2 FYNNEI. The CDR3, as DNA: TGTGCCAGCAGTGAAACCGCAGGGGGCGACGGCGAAAAACTGTTTTTT. Residues: CASSETAGGDGEKLFF.

The chain carries TRBV20-1 and TRBJ2-7, with 11 bases that match TRBD2. Germline assignment: CDR1 DFQATT and CDR2 SNEGSKA (reference sequence). The CDR3 contains 14 residues. J was trimmed by 4 bases and V by 6 bases; bases with no gene match: 8. The CDR3 loop is CSASPGLAEYEQYF. The DNA of the CDR3 is TGCAGTGCCTCCCCGGGACTAGCGGAGTACGAGCAGTACTTC.

J is TRBJ2-7 and V is TRBV9, with unresolved D. CDR1 is SGDLS, CDR2 YYNGEE, per germline. The CDR3 covers 8 residues. Trimming took 5 bases from V and 9 from J, leaving 3 bases between them. CDR3 in amino acids: CASRGQYV. The CDR3 bases are TGTGCCAGCAGGGGGCAGTACGTC.

This clonotype was detected a few times. J is TRBJ2-7 and V is TRBV10-3; TRBD2 matches 10 bases. Germline V gene data show CDR1 as ENHRY and CDR2 as SYGVKD. This CDR3 contains 14 residues. Germline trimming cut 6 bases from V and 0 bases from J; bases unmatched to any gene: 2. For the CDR3, the DNA is TGTGCCATCAGCTCTAGCGGGAGCTCCTACGAGCAGTACTTC. Translated, it gives CAISSSGSSYEQYF.

This clonotype was seen a handful of times. CDR3 sequence (DNA): TGTGCCATCAGTGAGGGATGGGTATCCGGCTACACCTTC. Translated: CAISEGWVSGYTF. The rearrangement uses TRBV10-3 and TRBJ1-2; no reliable D call. The germline CDR1 and CDR2 sequences are ENHRY and SYGVKD. The ends were cut back, 2 bases at V and 8 bases at J, with 12 bases in the middle. There are 13 residues in the CDR3.

The V call is TRBV7-4, the J call TRBJ2-7, with D tentatively TRBD2 (6 bases). CDR1 SGHVT and CDR2 SQSDAQ come from the germline V gene. This CDR3 has 14 residues. Trimming shortened V by 7 bases and J by 2 bases, and 15 bases separated the two germline ends. This CDR3 reads CASTPSVKAYEQYF. Written as DNA, the CDR3 is TGTGCCAGCACCCCTAGCGTTAAAGCCTACGAGCAGTACTTC.

The chain uses TRBV27 and TRBJ1-6, with D unclear. Germline V CDR1 and CDR2: MNHEY, SMNVEV (reference sequence). This CDR3 is 13 amino acids long. V dropped 5 bases and J dropped 6 bases, with 8 bases sitting between them. The CDR3 DNA reads as TGTGCCAGCAGTCTTCGGCTTAATTCACCCCTCCACTTT. Amino acid sequence: CASSLRLNSPLHF.

This sequence joins TRBV29-1 and TRBJ1-1, with no clear D. The germline V gene encodes CDR1 SQVTM and CDR2 ANQGSEA. The CDR3 covers 11 residues. V shed 4 bases and J shed 1 base, with 4 bases lying between them. The CDR3 DNA sequence: TGCAGCGTTGTGGGGAACACTGAAGCTTTCTTT. This encodes CSVVGNTEAFF.

This clonotype was counted a few times. The V gene is TRBV7-9, the J gene TRBJ2-3; 8 bases line up with TRBD2. Losses at the gene ends were 6 bases for V and 10 bases for J; bases not matched to a gene: 15. The CDR3 totals 15 residues. Looked up from germline, CDR1 is SEHNR and CDR2 is FQNEAQ (reference sequence). In DNA form, the CDR3 reads TGTGCCAGCAGGAGACCGGGACTAGATTCCCCCTCGCAGTATTTT. It specifies CASRRPGLDSPSQYF.

This clonotype was seen repeatedly, ten times or more. The chain joins TRBV7-8 to TRBJ2-1; 7 bases match TRBD2. Germline V gene data show CDR1 as SGHVS and CDR2 as FQNEAQ. This CDR3 has 16 amino acids. V lost 5 bases to trimming and J lost 7 bases; unmatched junction nucleotides: 14. The CDR3 region is CASSPALAASANEQFF. In nucleotides, the CDR3 is TGTGCCAGCAGCCCTGCCCTAGCGGCGTCGGCAAATGAGCAGTTCTTC.